This entry lists 23 T cell receptor beta chains sequenced from one sample in a study of identical twins. Each CDR3 protein gets one entry after TCRdb re-called the 5' RACE reads with MiXCR. This table has 1.5 million or so distinct CDR3 sequences, about 31% appearing once. The material sequenced was cord blood. The receptors were sampled from a newborn girl in good health.

This clonotype has more than one count but fewer than ten. The chain joins TRBV2 to TRBJ1-6, with 7 bases lining up with TRBD1. Germline assignment: CDR1 SNHLY and CDR2 FYNNEI. This CDR3 is built from 16 residues. The ends lost 3 bases at V and 6 bases at J; junction bases unmatched: 8. Written as DNA, the CDR3 is TGTGCCAGCAGTGATTGGAAGAGGGGGCGTAATTCACCCCTCCACTTT. This encodes CASSDWKRGRNSPLHF.

This clonotype turned up a few times. The chain is built from TRBV20-1 and TRBJ1-6; 8 bases line up with TRBD1. V lost 1 base, J lost 5 bases, and 4 bases stayed unmatched. Germline CDR1 and CDR2: DFQATT and SNEGSKA (reference sequence). The CDR3 has 15 amino acids. The DNA of the CDR3 is TGCAGTGCTAGAGTAGGGACAGGCCATAATTCACCCCTCCACTTT. Its protein product is CSARVGTGHNSPLHF.

This clonotype was counted many times. V and J are TRBV25-1 and TRBJ2-4; TRBD2 might be the D (5 bases). The CDR3 consists of 15 residues. Between the trimmed V and J ends, which lost 3 bases and 0 bases, there was a span of 9 bases. Germline V gene lookup returns CDR1 MGHDK and CDR2 SYGVNS. CDR3 coding DNA: TGTGCCAGCAGTGATGGCCGGGGAGCCAAAAACATTCAGTACTTC. This encodes CASSDGRGAKNIQYF.

In this sample, this clonotype turned up many times. CDR3 region: CSAGDGFYEQYF. CDR3 nucleotides: TGCAGCGCAGGGGACGGTTTCTACGAGCAGTACTTC. The chain combines TRBV29-1 with TRBJ2-7; the D gene is possibly TRBD1 (6 bases). Germline V gene sequence: CDR1 SQVTM, CDR2 ANQGSEA. Trimming stripped 7 bases from V and 3 bases from J, with 13 bases between. The CDR3 consists of 12 residues.

The chain couples TRBV11-2 to TRBJ1-2, with TRBD1 matching 10 bases. Trimming cost V 2 bases and J 7 bases; bases outside gene matches: 4. CDR1 and CDR2 from the germline V gene are SGHAT and FQNNGV. The CDR3 consists of 14 residues. CDR3 nucleotides: TGTGCCAGCAGCTTAATGGGACAGGGGTTTGGCTACACCTTC. Residues: CASSLMGQGFGYTF.

This clonotype came up a few times. The rearrangement links TRBV7-2 to TRBJ2-1; D may match TRBD1 or TRBD2 (5 bases each). The CDR3 is 14 amino acids. Looked up from germline, CDR1 is SGHTA and CDR2 is FQGNSA. Trimming cost V 6 bases and J 2 bases, with 11 bases left between them. The CDR3 bases are TGTGCCAGCAGGCCGGGACGGACCTACAATGAGCAGTTCTTC. It codes for CASRPGRTYNEQFF. The full variable domain, its missing parts supplied by reference TRBV7-2 and TRBJ2-1, is GAGVSQSPSNKVTEKGKDVELRCDPISGHTALYWYRQSLGQGLEFLIYFQGNSAPDKSGLPSDRFSAERTGGSVSTLTIQRTQQEDSAVYLCASRPGRTYNEQFFGPGTRLTVL.

The rearrangement uses TRBV12-5 and TRBJ1-2, with TRBD1 as a possible D gene (5 bases). Per the germline V gene, CDR1 is LGHNT and CDR2 is FRNRAP. Trimming took off 2 bases at V and 8 bases at J, with 18 bases between the two ends. CDR3 length equals 15 residues. Written as DNA, the CDR3 is TGTGCTAGTGGTTTGAACACCGCGGGACGGTGGGGCTACACCTTC. Amino acids: CASGLNTAGRWGYTF.

The chain carries TRBV3-1 and TRBJ1-3; TRBD1 is a possible D gene (5 bases). The CDR3 sequence is 15 residues long. The germline V gene has CDR1 LGHDT and CDR2 YNNKEL (reference sequence). V lost 4 bases and J 4 bases, leaving 14 bases between the germline ends. The CDR3, as DNA: TGTGCCAGCAGCCGATCCGGGACGCGCGGAAACACCATATATTTT. It yields the protein CASSRSGTRGNTIYF.

This clonotype was found a few times. This chain connects TRBV5-1 to TRBJ2-1; 11 bases map to TRBD2. Trimming at V came to 7 bases and at J to 4 bases, leaving 7 bases not matched to a gene. There are 15 residues in the CDR3. CDR1 and CDR2 (germline): SGHRS, YFSETQ. CDR3 sequence: CASQPSGGPYNEQFF. Here the CDR3 DNA reads TGCGCCAGCCAACCTAGCGGGGGGCCGTACAATGAGCAGTTCTTC.

A remark on this clonotype: A read error may produce the germline difference seen at one junction end. The V call is TRBV11-2, the J call TRBJ2-5; the D is unclear. The J call is doubtful: the DNA matches TRBJ2-7 better. In germline, CDR1 is SGHAT, CDR2 FQNNGV. The CDR3 spans 13 residues. CDR3 sequence (DNA): TGTGCCGGCAGCTTAGCATCGACGGCCGAGCAGTACTTC. Translating gives CAGSLASTAEQYF.

This clonotype showed up just a few times. The rearrangement links TRBV18 to TRBJ2-7, with 9 bases that match TRBD2. The CDR3 sequence is 15 residues long. After removal of 1 base from V and 2 bases from J, the junction contained 3 bases not matched to a gene. Germline V CDR1 and CDR2: KGHSH, LQKENI. CDR3 bases: TGTGCCAGCTCACCACTAGCGGGAGTCCCCTACGAGCAGTACTTC. It specifies CASSPLAGVPYEQYF.

This chain links TRBV7-2 with TRBJ2-1, with D possibly being TRBD2 (6 bases). Trimming stripped 3 bases from V and 4 bases from J, with 16 bases between. The V gene's germline CDR1 is SGHTA and CDR2 FQGNSA. The CDR3 is made up of 16 amino acids. The CDR3 DNA is TGTGCCAGCAGCTTTCCCCAGCGGGCCCTGTACAATGAGCAGTTCTTC. Its translation is CASSFPQRALYNEQFF. Drawing the rest from reference TRBV7-2 and TRBJ2-1, the complete variable domain is GAGVSQSPSNKVTEKGKDVELRCDPISGHTALYWYRQSLGQGLEFLIYFQGNSAPDKSGLPSDRFSAERTGGSVSTLTIQRTQQEDSAVYLCASSFPQRALYNEQFFGPGTRLTVL.

The chain combines TRBV5-6 with TRBJ1-2; D not certain. V dropped 0 bases and J dropped 2 bases, with 11 bases sitting between them. The germline V gene encodes CDR1 SGHDT and CDR2 YYEEEE. The CDR3 extends over 15 amino acids. CDR3 amino acids: CASSLGGVLNYGYTF. The CDR3 DNA sequence: TGTGCCAGCAGCTTGGGTGGGGTCTTGAACTATGGCTACACCTTC.

There are many counts of this clonotype. V is TRBV12-3 or TRBV12-4 and J is TRBJ2-7; D remains ambiguous. The V end lost 1 base, the J end lost 6 bases, and 10 bases lay between the germline ends. The CDR3 runs to 13 residues. The CDR3 DNA is TGTGCCAGCAGTTTAGTCGCCCCAGGCGAGCAGTACTTC. It is translated as CASSLVAPGEQYF.

This clonotype was seen a handful of times. The chain couples TRBV20-1 to TRBJ2-5, with 8 nucleotides matching TRBD1. The better agreement between TRBJ2-4 and the DNA end casts doubt on the J call. In germline, CDR1 is DFQATT, CDR2 SNEGSKA (reference sequence). The CDR3 has 13 amino acids. In DNA, the CDR3 is TGCAGTGCTAGTAAGGCAGGGGGCAACATTCAGTACTTC. It specifies CSASKAGGNIQYF.

This rearrangement joins TRBV10-3 to TRBJ1-2; D unresolved. This CDR3 is 13 amino acids long. With 5 bases removed from V and 2 bases from J, the gap between germline ends came to 9 bases. Germline V gene lookup returns CDR1 ENHRY and CDR2 SYGVKD. The CDR3, as DNA: TGTGCCATCAGTACGGACGGAAACTATGGCTACACCTTC. The encoded protein is CAISTDGNYGYTF.

A word on this clonotype: A junction boundary mismatches the germline segment, possibly from a read error. The V call is TRBV20-1, the J call TRBJ1-5; D is unresolved. Germline V lookup: CDR1 DFQATT, CDR2 SNEGSKA (reference sequence). CDR3 length: 14 residues. The CDR3 protein is CSTRVARSNQPQHF. CDR3 nucleotides: TGCAGTACTAGAGTAGCCAGATCCAATCAGCCCCAGCATTTT.

This clonotype was picked up a small number of times. This chain uses TRBV19 with TRBJ1-5; 10 nucleotides line up with TRBD1. The CDR3 is made up of 16 amino acids. The V segment lost 5 bases and the J segment 0 bases; nucleotides outside the gene matches: 4. CDR1 LNHDA and CDR2 SQIVND come from the germline V gene (reference sequence). The DNA of the CDR3 is TGTGCCAGTAGTCCGTGGACAGGGGGTAGCAATCAGCCCCAGCATTTT. It codes for CASSPWTGGSNQPQHF.

This clonotype was counted only a few times. CDR3 residues: CASSAGTDSSYEQYF. CDR3 sequence (DNA): TGTGCCAGCAGTGCCGGGACGGATAGCTCCTACGAGCAGTACTTC. This chain links TRBV6-1 with TRBJ2-7; D is tentatively TRBD1 or TRBD2 (5 bases each). The CDR3 has 15 residues. Germline V gene data show CDR1 as MNHNS and CDR2 as SASEGT. Trimming stripped 4 bases from V and 0 bases from J, with 13 bases between.

This chain links TRBV6-2 or TRBV6-3 with TRBJ2-5; D is unresolved. The CDR3 covers 16 residues. V was shortened by 0 bases and J by 0 bases, with 11 bases between the two germline ends. Germline V gene data show CDR1 as MNHEY and CDR2 as SVGEGT. CDR3 amino acids: CASSYSRSYYQETQYF. In DNA form, the CDR3 reads TGTGCCAGCAGTTACTCGAGGAGCTACTACCAAGAGACCCAGTACTTC.

V usage is TRBV20-1 and J usage is TRBJ2-5; D ambiguous. CDR1 and CDR2 (germline): DFQATT, SNEGSKA (reference sequence). The CDR3 extends over 13 amino acids. Trimming took 5 bases from V and 1 from J, leaving 11 bases between them. The CDR3, as DNA: TGCAGTGCTGAGCTAGAGTTCCAAGAGACCCAGTACTTC. This translates into CSAELEFQETQYF.

This clonotype was observed many times. The chain uses TRBV11-2 and TRBJ2-5, with 8 bases matching TRBD1. The DNA end favors TRBJ2-7, so the J call may be wrong. The CDR3 has 14 residues. CDR1 and CDR2 (germline): SGHAT, FQNNGV. CDR3 bases: TGTGCCAGCGGCTCAGGGGGCTTTGCCTACGAGCAGTACTTC. The encoded protein is CASGSGGFAYEQYF.

This clonotype was counted between two and nine times. This chain uses TRBV5-1 with TRBJ2-3; 7 positions match TRBD2. The CDR3 is made up of 15 amino acids. Germline values: CDR1 SGHRS, CDR2 YFSETQ. V lost 4 bases, J lost 2 bases, and 7 bases stayed unmatched. The CDR3 loop reads CASSTGLEVTDTQYF. CDR3 nucleotide sequence: TGCGCCAGCAGCACCGGACTAGAGGTCACAGATACGCAGTATTTT.